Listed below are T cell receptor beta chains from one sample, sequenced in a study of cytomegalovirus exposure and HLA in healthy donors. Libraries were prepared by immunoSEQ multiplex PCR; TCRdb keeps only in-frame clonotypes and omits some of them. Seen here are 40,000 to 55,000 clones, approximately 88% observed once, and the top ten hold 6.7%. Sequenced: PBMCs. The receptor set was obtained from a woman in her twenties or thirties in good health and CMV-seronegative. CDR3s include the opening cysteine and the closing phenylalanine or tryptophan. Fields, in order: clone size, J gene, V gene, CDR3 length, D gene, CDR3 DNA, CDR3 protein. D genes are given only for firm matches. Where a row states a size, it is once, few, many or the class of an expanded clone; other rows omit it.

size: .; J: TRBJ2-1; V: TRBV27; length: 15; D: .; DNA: TGTGCCAGCAGCCACCTTGGGACTGGCTACAATGAGCAGTTCTTC; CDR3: CASSHLGTGYNEQFF
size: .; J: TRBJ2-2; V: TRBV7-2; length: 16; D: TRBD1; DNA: TGTGCCAGCAGCCCACTTGGGACAGCGAACACCGGGGAGCTGTTTTTT; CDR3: CASSPLGTANTGELFF
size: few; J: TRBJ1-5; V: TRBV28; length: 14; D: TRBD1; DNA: TGTGCCAGCAGTTCGGGACAGCCTAATCAGCCCCAGCATTTT; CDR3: CASSSGQPNQPQHF
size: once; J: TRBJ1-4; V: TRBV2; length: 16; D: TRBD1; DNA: TGTGCCAGCAGTGAGACAGGGGGCTACGGGTCCGAAAAACTGTTTTTT; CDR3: CASSETGGYGSEKLFF
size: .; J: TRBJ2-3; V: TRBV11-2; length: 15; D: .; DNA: TGTGCCAGCAGCCGCGGTCCGGAGGTTGCAGATACGCAGTATTTT; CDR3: CASSRGPEVADTQYF
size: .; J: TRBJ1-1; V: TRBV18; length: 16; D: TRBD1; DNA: TGTGCCAGCTCCTCGACAGGGACGAAACCGAACACTGAAGCTTTCTTT; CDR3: CASSSTGTKPNTEAFF
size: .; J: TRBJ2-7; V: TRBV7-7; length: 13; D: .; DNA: TGTGCTAGCAGCATCGACAGGACCTACGAGCAGTACTTC; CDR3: CASSIDRTYEQYF
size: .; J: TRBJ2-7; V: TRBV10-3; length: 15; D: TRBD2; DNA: TGTGCCATCAGGACCCGGGGGGAAGGTTCCTACGAGCAGTACTTC; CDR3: CAIRTRGEGSYEQYF
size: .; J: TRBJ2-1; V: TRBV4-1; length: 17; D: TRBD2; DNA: TGCGCCAGCAGCCTGAGACTAGCGGGAAGCTTTTACAATGAGCAGTTCTTC; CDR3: CASSLRLAGSFYNEQFF
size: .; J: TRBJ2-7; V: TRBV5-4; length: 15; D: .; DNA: TGTGCCAGCAGCACCGCCGGGACTCACGCCTACGAGCAGTACTTC; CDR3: CASSTAGTHAYEQYF
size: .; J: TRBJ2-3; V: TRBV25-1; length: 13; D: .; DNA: TGTGCCAGCAGGCCGGGGGGCACAGATACGCAGTATTTT; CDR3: CASRPGGTDTQYF
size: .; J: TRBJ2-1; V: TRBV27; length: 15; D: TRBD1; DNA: TGTGCCAGCAGAATCCGGGACAGCGCTGGCAATGAGCAGTTCTTC; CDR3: CASRIRDSAGNEQFF
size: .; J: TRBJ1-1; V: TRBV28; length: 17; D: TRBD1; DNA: TGTGCCAGCAGCCCCCCAGGGGGACCCTTCCGCGGGACTGAAGCTTTCTTT; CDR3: CASSPPGGPFRGTEAFF
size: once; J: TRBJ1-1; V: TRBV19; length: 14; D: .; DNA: TGTGCCAGTAGGCCCGGGGGACTGAACACTGAAGCTTTCTTT; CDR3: CASRPGGLNTEAFF
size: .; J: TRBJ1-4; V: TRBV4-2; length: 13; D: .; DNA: TGTGCCAGCAGCCAAGATCAACGGGGGGAACTGTTTTTT; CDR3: CASSQDQRGELFF
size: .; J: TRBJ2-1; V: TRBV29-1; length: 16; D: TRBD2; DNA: TGCAGCGTTGAACGTTTCGGGACTAGCATCACGGATGAGCAGTTCTTC; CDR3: CSVERFGTSITDEQFF
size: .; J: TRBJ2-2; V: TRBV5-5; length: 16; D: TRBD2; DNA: TGTGCCAGCAGCTTTTCCGCGGGAGTCAGGTCCGGGGAGCTGTTTTTT; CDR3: CASSFSAGVRSGELFF
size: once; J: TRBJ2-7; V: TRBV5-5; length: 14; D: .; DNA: TGTGCCAGCAGCACGCCAGCGTACTCCTACGAGCAGTACTTC; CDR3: CASSTPAYSYEQYF
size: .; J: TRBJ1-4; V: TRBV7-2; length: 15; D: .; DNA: TGTGCCAGCAGCTTAGCGGGCAGGGAAGGTGAAAAACTGTTTTTT; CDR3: CASSLAGREGEKLFF
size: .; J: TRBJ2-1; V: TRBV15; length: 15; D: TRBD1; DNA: TGTGCCACCAGCGGAACAGGGGACTCCTACAATGAGCAGTTCTTC; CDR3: CATSGTGDSYNEQFF
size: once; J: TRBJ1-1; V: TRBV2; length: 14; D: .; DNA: TGTGCCAGCAGTCCATCGACAGGGAACACTGAAGCTTTCTTT; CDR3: CASSPSTGNTEAFF
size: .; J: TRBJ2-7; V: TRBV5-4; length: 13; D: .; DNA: TGTGCCAGCAGCTTGGGAGAGCTCTACGAGCAGTACTTC; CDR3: CASSLGELYEQYF
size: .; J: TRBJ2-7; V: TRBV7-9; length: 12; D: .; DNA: TGTGCCAGCAGCTTAACTACCTACGAGCAGTACTTC; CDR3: CASSLTTYEQYF
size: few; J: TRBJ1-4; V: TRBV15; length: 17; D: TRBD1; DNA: TGTGCCACCAGCAGAGTCGGGACAGGGAGAACTAATGAAAAACTGTTTTTT; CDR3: CATSRVGTGRTNEKLFF
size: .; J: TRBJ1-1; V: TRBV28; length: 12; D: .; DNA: TGTGCCAGCAGTTTGGCGAACACTGAAGCTTTCTTT; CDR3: CASSLANTEAFF
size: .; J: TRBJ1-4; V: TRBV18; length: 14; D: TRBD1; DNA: TGTGCCAGCTCACAGGGGGCCACTAATGAAAAACTGTTTTTT; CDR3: CASSQGATNEKLFF
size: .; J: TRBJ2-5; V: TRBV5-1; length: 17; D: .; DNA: TGCGCCAGCAGCTTGGCAGCCAGGCAAACCCCAGGGGAGACCCAGTACTTC; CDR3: CASSLAARQTPGETQYF
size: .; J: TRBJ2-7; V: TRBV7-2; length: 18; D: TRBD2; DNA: TGTGCCAGCAGCTTAGCGCGGGGAAGCGGGAGGCCCTTCTACGAGCAGTACTTC; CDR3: CASSLARGSGRPFYEQYF
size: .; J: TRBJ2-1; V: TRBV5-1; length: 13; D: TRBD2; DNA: TGCGCCAGCACCCCGGGAGGGGTGAATGAGCAGTTCTTC; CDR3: CASTPGGVNEQFF
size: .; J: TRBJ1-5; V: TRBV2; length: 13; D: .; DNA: TGTGCCAGCAGAGGGGAGGGCAATCAGCCCCAGCATTTT; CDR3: CASRGEGNQPQHF
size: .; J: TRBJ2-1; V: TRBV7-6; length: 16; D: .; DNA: TGTGCCAGCAGCACCCCCACAGGGTTCCAAAACAATGAGCAGTTCTTC; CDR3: CASSTPTGFQNNEQFF